Listed below are T cell receptor beta chains from one sample, sequenced in a study of cytomegalovirus exposure and HLA in healthy donors. Profiling relied on immunoSEQ multiplex PCR, and the TCRdb table lists in-frame clones only, not all of them. The data show some 250,000 clones, roughly 82% seen once. Sequenced sample: PBMCs. The receptors originated from a middle-aged woman in good health and CMV-seropositive. Both conserved end residues are part of each CDR3. D genes are given only for firm matches. The size field is filled for only some rows; it gives once, few, many or a size class.

D: NA; J: TRBJ1-6; size: NA; V: TRBV7-6; DNA: TGTGCCAGCAGGGGGGGGATGGTTAATTCACCCCTCCACTTT; CDR3: CASRGGMVNSPLHF
D: TRBD1; J: TRBJ2-7; size: once; V: TRBV4-3; DNA: TGCGCCAGCAGCCAAGATGGGACAGGGATAATCGGCGAGCAGTACTTC; CDR3: CASSQDGTGIIGEQYF
D: TRBD1; J: TRBJ1-6; size: once; V: TRBV25-1; DNA: TGTGCCAGCACTAGGGACAGGGAAAGCTCACCCCTCCACTTT; CDR3: CASTRDRESSPLHF
D: TRBD2; J: TRBJ2-2; size: NA; V: TRBV30; DNA: TGTGCCTGGAGTTCACTAGCGACCGGGGAGCTGTTTTTT; CDR3: CAWSSLATGELFF
D: TRBD1; J: TRBJ1-5; size: NA; V: TRBV7-2; DNA: TGTGCCAGCAGCCGTGGGACAGTCGACAATCAGCCCCAGCATTTT; CDR3: CASSRGTVDNQPQHF
D: TRBD2; J: TRBJ2-3; size: few; V: TRBV25-1; DNA: TGTGCCAGCACGGGGGGGCTTGACGGAACAGATACGCAGTATTTT; CDR3: CASTGGLDGTDTQYF
D: NA; J: TRBJ1-2; size: few; V: TRBV6-5; DNA: TGTGCCAGCAGTTACTCCCACATCTATGGCTACACCTTC; CDR3: CASSYSHIYGYTF
D: NA; J: TRBJ1-2; size: NA; V: TRBV7-2; DNA: TGTGCCAGCAGTCCCGACAGGTCTGGCTACACCTTC; CDR3: CASSPDRSGYTF
D: TRBD2; J: TRBJ2-3; size: NA; V: TRBV6-4; DNA: TGTGCCAGCAGCCTGGGACTAGCGAGCACAGATACGCAGTATTTT; CDR3: CASSLGLASTDTQYF
D: NA; J: TRBJ2-7; size: NA; V: TRBV6-5; DNA: TGTGCCAGCAGTTTCGATCGCTCCACAGGCTACGAGCAGTACTTC; CDR3: CASSFDRSTGYEQYF
D: NA; J: TRBJ1-2; size: NA; V: TRBV5-6; DNA: TGTGCCAGCAGATATACAGGGTCTCATGGCTACACCTTC; CDR3: CASRYTGSHGYTF
D: NA; J: TRBJ1-3; size: few; V: TRBV2; DNA: TGTGCCAGTTCTACTGGAAACACCATATATTTT; CDR3: CASSTGNTIYF
D: NA; J: TRBJ2-1; size: NA; V: TRBV10-1; DNA: TGCGCCAGCAGATCCGCGGGAAGCTCCTACAATGAGCAGTTCTTC; CDR3: CASRSAGSSYNEQFF
D: NA; J: TRBJ1-4; size: NA; V: TRBV19; DNA: TGTGCCAGTAGTTTCTTATCGGAAAAACTGTTTTTT; CDR3: CASSFLSEKLFF
D: NA; J: TRBJ2-7; size: NA; V: TRBV27; DNA: TGTGCCAGCAGTTTTCACGGGTACGAGCAGTACTTC; CDR3: CASSFHGYEQYF
D: TRBD1; J: TRBJ2-2; size: once; V: TRBV11-1; DNA: TGTGCCAGCAGCTTAGGACGACAGGGAGACACCGGGGAGCTGTTTTTT; CDR3: CASSLGRQGDTGELFF
D: TRBD2; J: TRBJ2-1; size: NA; V: TRBV10-3; DNA: TGTGCCATCACCGACGGACTAGCGGGGGGAATGCAGTTCTTC; CDR3: CAITDGLAGGMQFF
D: NA; J: TRBJ2-3; size: NA; V: TRBV5-1; DNA: TGCGCCAGCAGCTTGTCCGGGACTCCAAGCACAGATACGCAGTATTTT; CDR3: CASSLSGTPSTDTQYF
D: NA; J: TRBJ1-1; size: NA; V: TRBV14; DNA: TGTGCCAGCAGCCAACAGGGATCCACTGAAGCTTTCTTT; CDR3: CASSQQGSTEAFF
D: TRBD2; J: TRBJ2-7; size: NA; V: TRBV15; DNA: TGTGCCACCACCTTAGCGGGAGGGCCATACGAGCAGTACTTC; CDR3: CATTLAGGPYEQYF
D: NA; J: TRBJ2-7; size: NA; V: TRBV20-1; DNA: TGCAGTGCTAAACAGTACGAGCAGTACTTC; CDR3: CSAKQYEQYF
D: NA; J: TRBJ2-7; size: NA; V: TRBV10-2; DNA: TGCGCCAGCAGTTCGGGATTATCGAGCTACGAGCAGTACTTC; CDR3: CASSSGLSSYEQYF
D: TRBD2; J: TRBJ2-5; size: once; V: TRBV29-1; DNA: TGCAGCGTTGAAGATCGGCCCCGACTAGCATTCCAGGAGACCCAGTACTTC; CDR3: CSVEDRPRLAFQETQYF
D: TRBD2; J: TRBJ2-3; size: NA; V: TRBV5-4; DNA: TGTGCCAGCAGCTTCTGGCTAGCGGGGGGCACAGATACGCAGTATTTT; CDR3: CASSFWLAGGTDTQYF
D: NA; J: TRBJ1-5; size: NA; V: TRBV6-1; DNA: TGTGCCAGCAGGGGGGCTCTTAGCAATCAGCCCCAGCATTTT; CDR3: CASRGALSNQPQHF
D: TRBD1; J: TRBJ1-6; size: NA; V: TRBV18; DNA: TGTGCCAGCTCACCGAGGACAGGGGAATGGTCACCCCTCCACTTT; CDR3: CASSPRTGEWSPLHF
D: TRBD1; J: TRBJ1-5; size: NA; V: TRBV7-2; DNA: TGTGCCAGCAGCTCCCGACAGGGTGGGCAGCCCCAGCATTTT; CDR3: CASSSRQGGQPQHF
D: NA; J: TRBJ2-2; size: NA; V: TRBV6-6; DNA: TGTGCCAGCAGTTACTCGGGACAATCAAGCACCGGGGAGCTGTTTTTT; CDR3: CASSYSGQSSTGELFF
D: TRBD2; J: TRBJ2-1; size: NA; V: TRBV29-1; DNA: TGCAGCGTTGAACAGGGGGGCGGGGGGGCCACCTACAATGAGCAGTTCTTC; CDR3: CSVEQGGGGATYNEQFF
D: NA; J: TRBJ1-5; size: NA; V: TRBV9; DNA: TGTGCCAGCAGCGTAGGTTCCGGGTCTCAGCCCCAGCATTTT; CDR3: CASSVGSGSQPQHF
D: NA; J: TRBJ1-1; size: NA; V: TRBV29-1; DNA: TGCAGCGCGTTCCCACGGGGTACAGTCCCTGAAGCTTTCTTT; CDR3: CSAFPRGTVPEAFF
D: NA; J: TRBJ1-3; size: few; V: TRBV2; DNA: TGTGCCAGCAGTGCTTATTTACGGGGGAGTGGAAACACCATATATTTT; CDR3: CASSAYLRGSGNTIYF
D: TRBD1; J: TRBJ2-6; size: NA; V: TRBV11-1; DNA: TGTGCCAGCAGCGCGACCGGGACAGGGAATCCTGGGGCCAACGTCCTGACTTTC; CDR3: CASSATGTGNPGANVLTF
D: TRBD1; J: TRBJ2-3; size: NA; V: TRBV9; DNA: TGTGCCAGCAGCGTTGGGGCCCTGGGACAGTCCAAAGATACGCAGTATTTT; CDR3: CASSVGALGQSKDTQYF
D: NA; J: TRBJ1-1; size: NA; V: TRBV5-1; DNA: TGCGCCAGCAGCTTGAGTGAGCTCATGAACACTGAAGCTTTCTTT; CDR3: CASSLSELMNTEAFF
D: TRBD1; J: TRBJ1-1; size: NA; V: TRBV14; DNA: TGTGCCAGCAGCCCCCGACAGGGGCACACTGAAGCTTTCTTT; CDR3: CASSPRQGHTEAFF
D: NA; J: TRBJ2-2; size: NA; V: TRBV6-4; DNA: TGTGCCAGCAGTGACTCCCCGGGGGTCGGGGAGCTGTTTTTT; CDR3: CASSDSPGVGELFF
D: NA; J: TRBJ1-2; size: NA; V: TRBV2; DNA: TGTGCCAGCAGGAGAGCTTTCGGTAGTGGCTACACCTTC; CDR3: CASRRAFGSGYTF
D: NA; J: TRBJ1-1; size: few; V: TRBV6-5; DNA: TGTGCCAGCAGTTCGACAGAATTGAACACTGAAGCTTTCTTT; CDR3: CASSSTELNTEAFF